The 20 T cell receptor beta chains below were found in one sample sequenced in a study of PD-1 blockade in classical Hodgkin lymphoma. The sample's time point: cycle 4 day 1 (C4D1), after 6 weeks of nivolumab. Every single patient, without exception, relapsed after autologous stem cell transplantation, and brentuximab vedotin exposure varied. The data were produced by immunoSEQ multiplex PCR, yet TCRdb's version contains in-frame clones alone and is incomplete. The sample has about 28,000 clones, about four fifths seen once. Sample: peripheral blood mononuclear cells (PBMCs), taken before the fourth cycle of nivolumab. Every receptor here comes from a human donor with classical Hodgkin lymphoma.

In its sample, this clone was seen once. This CDR3 is CASTPGLANRNEQFF. The DNA for the CDR3 is TGTGCCAGCACTCCGGGCCTAGCTAACCGCAATGAGCAGTTCTTC. The V call is TRBV27, the J call TRBJ2-1; a possible D gene is TRBD2 (5 bases). The length of the CDR3 is 15 residues. The V end lost 7 bases, the J end lost 6 bases, and 19 bases lay between the germline ends. In germline, CDR1 is MNHEY, CDR2 SMNVEV (reference sequence).

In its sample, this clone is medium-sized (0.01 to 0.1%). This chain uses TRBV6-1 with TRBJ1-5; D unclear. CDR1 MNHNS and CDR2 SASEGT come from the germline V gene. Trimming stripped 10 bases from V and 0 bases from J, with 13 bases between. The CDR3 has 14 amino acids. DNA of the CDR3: TGTGCCAACTCCCCAACGTTTAGCAATCAGCCCCAGCATTTT. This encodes CANSPTFSNQPQHF.

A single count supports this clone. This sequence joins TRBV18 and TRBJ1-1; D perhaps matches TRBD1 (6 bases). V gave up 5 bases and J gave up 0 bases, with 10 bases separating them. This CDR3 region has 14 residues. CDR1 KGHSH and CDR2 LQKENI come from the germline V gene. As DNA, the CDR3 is TGTGCCAGCTCAGAACAGGGTATGAACACTGAAGCTTTCTTT. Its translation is CASSEQGMNTEAFF.

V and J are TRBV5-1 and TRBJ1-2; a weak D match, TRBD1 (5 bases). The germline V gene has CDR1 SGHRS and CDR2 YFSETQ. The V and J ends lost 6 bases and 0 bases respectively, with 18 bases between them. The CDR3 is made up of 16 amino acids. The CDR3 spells CASNSGTSDSNYGYTF. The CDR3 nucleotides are TGCGCCAGCAATTCAGGGACTAGCGATTCTAACTATGGCTACACCTTC. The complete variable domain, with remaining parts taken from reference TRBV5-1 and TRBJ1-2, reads KAGVTQTPRYLIKTRGQQVTLSCSPISGHRSVSWYQQTPGQGLQFLFEYFSETQRNKGNFPGRFSGRQFSNSRSEMNVSTLELGDSALYLCASNSGTSDSNYGYTFGSGTRLTVV.

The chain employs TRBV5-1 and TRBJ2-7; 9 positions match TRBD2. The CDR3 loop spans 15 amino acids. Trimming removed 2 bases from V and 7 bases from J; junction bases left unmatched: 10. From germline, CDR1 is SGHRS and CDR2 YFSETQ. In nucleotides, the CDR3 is TGCGCCAGCAGCTTAGGGGCGGGGGGGGTTGGAGAGCAGTACTTC. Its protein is CASSLGAGGVGEQYF.

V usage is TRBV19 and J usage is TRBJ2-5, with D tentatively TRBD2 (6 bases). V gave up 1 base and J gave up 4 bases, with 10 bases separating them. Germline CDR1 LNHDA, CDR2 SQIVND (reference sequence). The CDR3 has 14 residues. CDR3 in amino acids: CASSIASVAETQYF. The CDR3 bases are TGTGCCAGTAGTATAGCTAGCGTGGCAGAGACCCAGTACTTC.

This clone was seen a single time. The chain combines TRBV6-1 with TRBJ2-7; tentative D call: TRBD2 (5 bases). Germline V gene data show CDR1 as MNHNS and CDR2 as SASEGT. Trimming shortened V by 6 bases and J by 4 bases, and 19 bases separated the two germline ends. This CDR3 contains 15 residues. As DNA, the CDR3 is TGTGCCAGCAGGGCGGCGGACTCAGAATTATACGAGCAGTACTTC. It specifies CASRAADSELYEQYF.

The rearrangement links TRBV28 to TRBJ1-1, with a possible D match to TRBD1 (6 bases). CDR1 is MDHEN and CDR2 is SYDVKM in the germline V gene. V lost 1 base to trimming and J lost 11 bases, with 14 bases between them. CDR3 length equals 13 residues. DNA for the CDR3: TGTGCCAGCAGTTTATTGGGGGCGCGTGGGGCTTTCTTT. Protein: CASSLLGARGAFF.

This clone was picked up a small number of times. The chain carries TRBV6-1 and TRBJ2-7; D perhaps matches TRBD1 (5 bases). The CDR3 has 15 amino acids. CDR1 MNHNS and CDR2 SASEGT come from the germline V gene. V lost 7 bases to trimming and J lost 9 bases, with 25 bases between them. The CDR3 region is CASTTEAGFFLRQYF. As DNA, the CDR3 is TGTGCCAGCACAACCGAGGCAGGGTTCTTCTTACGGCAGTACTTC.

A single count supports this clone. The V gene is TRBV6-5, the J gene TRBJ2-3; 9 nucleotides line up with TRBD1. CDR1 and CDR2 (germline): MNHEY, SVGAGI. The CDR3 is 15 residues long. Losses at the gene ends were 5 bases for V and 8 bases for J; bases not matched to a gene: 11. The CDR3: CASSPGTGNLGTQYF. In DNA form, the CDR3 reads TGTGCCAGCAGTCCCGGGACAGGGAATTTGGGTACGCAGTATTTT.

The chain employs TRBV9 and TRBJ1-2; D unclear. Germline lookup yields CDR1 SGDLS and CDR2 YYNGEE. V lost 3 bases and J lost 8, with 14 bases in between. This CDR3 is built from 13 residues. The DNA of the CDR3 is TGTGCCAGCAGCGCCGGTGAAGGCGAGGGCTACACCTTC. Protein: CASSAGEGEGYTF.

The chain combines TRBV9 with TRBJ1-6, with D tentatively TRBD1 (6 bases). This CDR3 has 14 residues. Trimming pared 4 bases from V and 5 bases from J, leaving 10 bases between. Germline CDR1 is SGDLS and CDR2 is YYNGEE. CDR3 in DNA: TGTGCCAGCAGCACCCGGACAGATAATTCACCCCTCCACTTT. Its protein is CASSTRTDNSPLHF. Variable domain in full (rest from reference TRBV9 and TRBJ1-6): DSGVTQTPKHLITATGQRVTLRCSPRSGDLSVYWYQQSLDQGLQFLIQYYNGEERAKGNILERFSAQQFPDLHSELNLSSLELGDSALYFCASSTRTDNSPLHFGNGTRLTVT.

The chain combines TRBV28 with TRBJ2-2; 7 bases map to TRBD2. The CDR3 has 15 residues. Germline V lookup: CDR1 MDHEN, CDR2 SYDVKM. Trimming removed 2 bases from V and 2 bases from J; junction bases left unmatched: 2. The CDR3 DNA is TGTGCCAGCAGTTTACTAGCGGCTAACACCGGGGAGCTGTTTTTT. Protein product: CASSLLAANTGELFF.

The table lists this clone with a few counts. The CDR3 nucleotides are TGTGCCAGCAGTGACCCACCAGCGGGTCGAGCTGAAGCTTTCTTT. Translated: CASSDPPAGRAEAFF. The rearrangement joins TRBV2 to TRBJ1-1, with no clear D. The CDR3 extends over 15 amino acids. Per the germline V gene, CDR1 is SNHLY and CDR2 is FYNNEI. V was cut by 3 bases and J by 6 bases, with 17 bases left in between.

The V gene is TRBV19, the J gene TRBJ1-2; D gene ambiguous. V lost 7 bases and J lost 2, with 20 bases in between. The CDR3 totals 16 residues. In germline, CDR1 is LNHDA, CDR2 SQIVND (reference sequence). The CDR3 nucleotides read TGTGCCAGTACACTTAAAGGACGGTTCAGAAACTATGGCTACACCTTC. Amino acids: CASTLKGRFRNYGYTF.

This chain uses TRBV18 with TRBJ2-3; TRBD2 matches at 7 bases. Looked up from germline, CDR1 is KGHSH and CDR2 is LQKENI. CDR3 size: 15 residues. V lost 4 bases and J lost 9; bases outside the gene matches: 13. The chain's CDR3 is CASSRTRQIGGTQYF. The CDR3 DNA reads TGTGCCAGCTCACGGACTAGACAAATTGGGGGGACGCAGTATTTT. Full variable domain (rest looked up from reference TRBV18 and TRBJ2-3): NAGVMQNPRHLVRRRGQEARLRCSPMKGHSHVYWYRQLPEEGLKFMVYLQKENIIDESGMPKERFSAEFPKEGPSILRIQQVVRGDSAAYFCASSRTRQIGGTQYFGPGTRLTVL.

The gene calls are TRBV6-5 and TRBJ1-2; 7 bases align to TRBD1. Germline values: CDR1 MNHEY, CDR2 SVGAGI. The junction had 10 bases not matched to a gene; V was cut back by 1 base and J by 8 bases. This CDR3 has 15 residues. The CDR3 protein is CASSYYPGQGEGYTF. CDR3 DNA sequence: TGTGCCAGCAGTTACTACCCCGGTCAGGGGGAAGGCTACACCTTC.

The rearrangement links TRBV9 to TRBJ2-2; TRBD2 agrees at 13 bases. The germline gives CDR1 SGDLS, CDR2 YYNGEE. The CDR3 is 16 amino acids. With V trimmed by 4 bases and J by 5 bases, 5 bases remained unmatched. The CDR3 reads CASSTRTSGRTGELFF. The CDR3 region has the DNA TGTGCCAGCAGCACCCGGACTAGCGGGAGAACCGGGGAGCTGTTTTTT.

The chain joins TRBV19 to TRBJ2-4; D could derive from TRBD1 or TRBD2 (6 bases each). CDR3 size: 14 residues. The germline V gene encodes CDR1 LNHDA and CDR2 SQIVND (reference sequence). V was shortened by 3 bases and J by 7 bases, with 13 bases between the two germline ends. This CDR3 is CASSIEGGRNIQYF. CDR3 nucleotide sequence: TGTGCCAGTAGTATTGAGGGGGGACGGAACATTCAGTACTTC.

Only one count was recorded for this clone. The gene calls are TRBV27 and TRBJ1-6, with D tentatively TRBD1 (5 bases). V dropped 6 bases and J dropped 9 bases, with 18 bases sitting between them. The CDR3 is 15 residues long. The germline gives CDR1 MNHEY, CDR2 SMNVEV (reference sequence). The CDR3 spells CASRPPGPAFSPLHF. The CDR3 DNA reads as TGTGCCAGCAGGCCCCCGGGGCCAGCTTTTTCACCCCTCCACTTT.